Following are 4 T cell receptor beta chains from one sample sequenced in a study of T cell responses to AZD1222 COVID-19 vaccine. Here immunoSEQ multiplex PCR was the method, and the copy in TCRdb shows in-frame clones only, minus some. The repertoire holds more than 75,000 clones, with approximately 90% as singletons. Sample: peripheral blood, taken 28 days after the second AZD1222 dose. Receptors were obtained from an adult who received the AZD1222 COVID-19 vaccine.

The V and J genes are TRBV7-2 and TRBJ1-1; TRBD1 matches at 9 bases. CDR3 length: 14 amino acids. Germline V CDR1 and CDR2: SGHTA, FQGNSA. V lost 5 bases and J lost 5; bases outside the gene matches: 6. The CDR3 DNA is TGTGCCAGCAGCCAAGGGACAGGGTGGACTGAAGCTTTCTTT. Protein: CASSQGTGWTEAFF.

The CDR3 region is CASSLAGTVNYGYTF. For the CDR3, the DNA is TGTGCCAGCAGCTTGGCCGGGACGGTAAACTATGGCTACACCTTC. This chain uses TRBV11-2 with TRBJ1-2, with D possibly TRBD1 on 5 matching bases. Germline CDR1 is SGHAT and CDR2 is FQNNGV. The CDR3 totals 15 residues. The V and J ends lost 3 bases and 2 bases respectively, with 13 bases between them.

This clone showed up just once. The rearrangement uses TRBV5-6 and TRBJ2-5; TRBD2 matches at 8 bases. This CDR3 has 16 amino acids. The ends lost 4 bases at V and 4 bases at J; junction bases unmatched: 12. The V gene's germline CDR1 is SGHDT and CDR2 YYEEEE. For the CDR3, the DNA is TGTGCCAGCAGCGGGGACTACCAGCGGGGGTTAGAGACCCAGTACTTC. It translates to CASSGDYQRGLETQYF.

J is TRBJ2-2 and V is TRBV28; 8 bases match TRBD2. Germline V gene data show CDR1 as MDHEN and CDR2 as SYDVKM. The V gene end was trimmed by 6 bases and the J gene end by 1 base; junction bases not matched to a gene: 4. The CDR3 is made up of 15 amino acids. The CDR3 reads CASRVSGGNTGELFF. CDR3 bases: TGTGCCAGCAGGGTGAGCGGGGGGAACACCGGGGAGCTGTTTTTT.